This is a list of T cell receptor beta chains from one sample in a study of blood T cells in healthy people across ages. TCRdb reprocessed the 5' RACE reads with MiXCR, giving one entry per CDR3 protein. The sample holds 600,000 to 850,000 distinct CDR3 sequences, approximately 25% seen once. These data also formed part of another study, on T cells of mothers and their children.

The specimen sequenced was blood. The receptor set was obtained from a boy aged 10-17 years in good health. The CDR3 runs from the conserved cysteine through the conserved F or W. Each record gives: D gene, clone size, V gene, J gene, CDR3 DNA, CDR3 protein. D genes are given only for firm matches. Expanded clones are given a class, and other clones once, few, many or no size at all.

d_gene: .; abundance: few; v_gene: TRBV5-1; j_gene: TRBJ1-2; CDR3nt: TGCGCCAGCAGCTTGGAGAACCCAGGGCTCGATGGCTACACCTTC; CDR3aa: CASSLENPGLDGYTF
d_gene: .; abundance: .; v_gene: TRBV25-1; j_gene: TRBJ2-4; CDR3nt: TGTGCCAGCAGTGACAGGGATCGGAAAAACATTCAGTACTTC; CDR3aa: CASSDRDRKNIQYF
d_gene: .; abundance: few; v_gene: TRBV20-1; j_gene: TRBJ1-5; CDR3nt: TGCAGTGCTAGAGATGGGGGACACTCCAATCAGCCCCAGCATTTT; CDR3aa: CSARDGGHSNQPQHF
d_gene: .; abundance: .; v_gene: TRBV29-1; j_gene: TRBJ2-5; CDR3nt: TGCAGCGTTGATAGCGGACCCCAAGAGACCCAGTACTTC; CDR3aa: CSVDSGPQETQYF
d_gene: .; abundance: .; v_gene: TRBV5-1; j_gene: TRBJ1-5; CDR3nt: TGCGCCAGCAGCTTGGGAGGGGTATCTCAGCCCCAGCATTTT; CDR3aa: CASSLGGVSQPQHF
d_gene: TRBD1; abundance: .; v_gene: TRBV27; j_gene: TRBJ2-3; CDR3nt: TGTGCCAGCAGCCAAAACAGGGGAAAAGATACGCAGTATTTT; CDR3aa: CASSQNRGKDTQYF
d_gene: .; abundance: .; v_gene: TRBV29-1; j_gene: TRBJ2-7; CDR3nt: TGCAGCGTTGAAGTGGGAACCAGTTACGAGCAGTACTTC; CDR3aa: CSVEVGTSYEQYF
d_gene: .; abundance: few; v_gene: TRBV29-1; j_gene: TRBJ2-6; CDR3nt: TGCAGCGCAGACGGCGGGACTGGGGCCAACGTCCTGACTTTC; CDR3aa: CSADGGTGANVLTF
d_gene: TRBD2; abundance: few; v_gene: TRBV29-1; j_gene: TRBJ2-1; CDR3nt: TGCAGCGTTGAAGTCGGGACTAGCGGCTCCTACAATGAGCAGTTCTTC; CDR3aa: CSVEVGTSGSYNEQFF
d_gene: .; abundance: .; v_gene: TRBV3-1; j_gene: TRBJ2-1; CDR3nt: TGTGCCAGCAGCCGATTGGCAGGGGTTGAGCAGTTCTTC; CDR3aa: CASSRLAGVEQFF
d_gene: .; abundance: .; v_gene: TRBV20-1; j_gene: TRBJ1-5; CDR3nt: TGCAGTGCTAGAGCGCGGCAGGGTGGGAATCAGCCCCAGCATTTT; CDR3aa: CSARARQGGNQPQHF
d_gene: .; abundance: few; v_gene: TRBV7-9; j_gene: TRBJ1-4; CDR3nt: TGTGCCAGCATCGGGACGGGGACTAATGAAAAACTGTTTTTT; CDR3aa: CASIGTGTNEKLFF
d_gene: TRBD2; abundance: .; v_gene: TRBV5-4; j_gene: TRBJ2-3; CDR3nt: TGTGCCAGCAGCTTGGGGGGCCCCTTAGCGGGGGCTAGCACAGATACGCAGTATTTT; CDR3aa: CASSLGGPLAGASTDTQYF
d_gene: .; abundance: .; v_gene: TRBV28; j_gene: TRBJ1-4; CDR3nt: TGTGCCAGCACCGAGGCCAATGAAAAACTGTTTTTT; CDR3aa: CASTEANEKLFF
d_gene: .; abundance: .; v_gene: TRBV29-1; j_gene: TRBJ2-7; CDR3nt: TGCAGCGTTGGAGGGAACGGCTACGAGCAGTACTTC; CDR3aa: CSVGGNGYEQYF
d_gene: .; abundance: .; v_gene: TRBV28; j_gene: TRBJ2-5; CDR3nt: TGTGCCAGCAGTGGTATCAGCGGGCATTTGGAGACCCAGTACTTC; CDR3aa: CASSGISGHLETQYF
d_gene: TRBD1; abundance: .; v_gene: TRBV5-1; j_gene: TRBJ2-1; CDR3nt: TGCGCCAGCAGCAAGGGGACAGGGGCCAATGAGCAGTTCTTC; CDR3aa: CASSKGTGANEQFF
d_gene: .; abundance: .; v_gene: TRBV12-3/TRBV12-4; j_gene: TRBJ2-5; CDR3nt: TGTGCCAGCAGGGCTAAGTTTTATGAGACCCAGTACTTC; CDR3aa: CASRAKFYETQYF
d_gene: .; abundance: .; v_gene: TRBV7-3; j_gene: TRBJ2-3; CDR3nt: TGTGCCAGCAGCCAAGAACCTACAGGGTGGAGCACAGATACGCAGTATTTT; CDR3aa: CASSQEPTGWSTDTQYF
d_gene: TRBD2; abundance: .; v_gene: TRBV20-1; j_gene: TRBJ2-7; CDR3nt: TGCAGTGCTCGGACTAGCGGGGGATCCTACGAGCAGTACTTC; CDR3aa: CSARTSGGSYEQYF
d_gene: .; abundance: .; v_gene: TRBV14; j_gene: TRBJ2-7; CDR3nt: TGTGCCAGCAGCCAAGATCCAGGCCTGCCCTACGAGCAGTACTTC; CDR3aa: CASSQDPGLPYEQYF
d_gene: TRBD1; abundance: .; v_gene: TRBV20-1; j_gene: TRBJ2-3; CDR3nt: TGCAGTGCTAGAGTCCCGGACAGGGGCACAGATACGCAGTATTTT; CDR3aa: CSARVPDRGTDTQYF
d_gene: .; abundance: .; v_gene: TRBV7-8; j_gene: TRBJ1-2; CDR3nt: TGTGCCGGCAGCTTGGTACTAGGATCGCCCTATGGCTACACCTTC; CDR3aa: CAGSLVLGSPYGYTF
d_gene: .; abundance: few; v_gene: TRBV20-1; j_gene: TRBJ1-4; CDR3nt: TGCAGTGCTAGACGGGAGGGGGGGACTAATGAAAAACTGTTTTTT; CDR3aa: CSARREGGTNEKLFF
d_gene: TRBD2; abundance: .; v_gene: TRBV5-1; j_gene: TRBJ2-7; CDR3nt: TGCGCCAGCAGCTTCTCGGGCGGGGGACGATTCTACGAGCAGTACTTC; CDR3aa: CASSFSGGGRFYEQYF
d_gene: .; abundance: .; v_gene: TRBV7-3; j_gene: TRBJ2-1; CDR3nt: TGTGCCAGCAGCTTAATGGGCGGGTCTTCCTACAATGAGCAGTTCTTC; CDR3aa: CASSLMGGSSYNEQFF
d_gene: TRBD1; abundance: .; v_gene: TRBV4-1; j_gene: TRBJ1-2; CDR3nt: TGCGCCAGCAGCCAAGAGGACAGGGTGGATGGCTACACCTTC; CDR3aa: CASSQEDRVDGYTF
d_gene: .; abundance: few; v_gene: TRBV19; j_gene: TRBJ2-5; CDR3nt: TGTGCCAGTAGTAAATCCGGAGTGATCCAAGAGACCCAGTACTTC; CDR3aa: CASSKSGVIQETQYF
d_gene: .; abundance: few; v_gene: TRBV3-1; j_gene: TRBJ2-3; CDR3nt: TGTGCCAGCAGCCAAGCCCCCCTCGGCTCCTTCACAGATACGCAGTATTTT; CDR3aa: CASSQAPLGSFTDTQYF
d_gene: .; abundance: .; v_gene: TRBV20-1; j_gene: TRBJ1-2; CDR3nt: TGCAGTGCCAAGGACGGGTGGAAAGGTGGCTACACCTTC; CDR3aa: CSAKDGWKGGYTF
d_gene: .; abundance: few; v_gene: TRBV29-1; j_gene: TRBJ2-2; CDR3nt: TGCAGCGTTGTATCGCCGGCTGGGGAGCTGTTTTTT; CDR3aa: CSVVSPAGELFF
d_gene: TRBD2; abundance: .; v_gene: TRBV9; j_gene: TRBJ2-1; CDR3nt: TGTGCCAGCAGCGTAGGTGGTAGCGGGAATGAGCAGTTCTTC; CDR3aa: CASSVGGSGNEQFF
d_gene: TRBD1; abundance: .; v_gene: TRBV2; j_gene: TRBJ2-7; CDR3nt: TGTGCCAGCAGTTTCAGACAGGGGAGTGACGAGCAGTACTTC; CDR3aa: CASSFRQGSDEQYF
d_gene: .; abundance: few; v_gene: TRBV7-2; j_gene: TRBJ2-5; CDR3nt: TGTGCCAGCAGCTTAGCTGGCCGAGCAGAGACCCAGTACTTC; CDR3aa: CASSLAGRAETQYF
d_gene: TRBD1; abundance: .; v_gene: TRBV7-6; j_gene: TRBJ2-7; CDR3nt: TGTGCCAGCAGCGCCGATACGGGGACAGGGAACGGCGAGCAGTACTTC; CDR3aa: CASSADTGTGNGEQYF
d_gene: .; abundance: .; v_gene: TRBV7-2; j_gene: TRBJ2-3; CDR3nt: TGTGCCAGCAGCTTAGTTGGCAATGCGCAGTATTTT; CDR3aa: CASSLVGNAQYF
d_gene: .; abundance: .; v_gene: TRBV10-3; j_gene: TRBJ2-7; CDR3nt: TGTGCCGCCGGGGGCCAGGGGTACGAGCAGTACTTC; CDR3aa: CAAGGQGYEQYF
d_gene: .; abundance: .; v_gene: TRBV3-1; j_gene: TRBJ2-2; CDR3nt: TGTGCCAGCAGCCAAGATCTTTCGGGCCCCGCCGCCGGGGAGCTGTTTTTT; CDR3aa: CASSQDLSGPAAGELFF
d_gene: .; abundance: .; v_gene: TRBV4-2; j_gene: TRBJ2-7; CDR3nt: TGTGCCAGCAGCCAGGGACTTAATTCCTACGAGCAGTACTTC; CDR3aa: CASSQGLNSYEQYF
d_gene: TRBD2; abundance: .; v_gene: TRBV29-1; j_gene: TRBJ2-5; CDR3nt: TGCAGCGTTGGGGTAGCGGGAGTCGGGGAGACCCAGTACTTC; CDR3aa: CSVGVAGVGETQYF
d_gene: .; abundance: .; v_gene: TRBV5-6; j_gene: TRBJ1-2; CDR3nt: TGTGCCAGCAGCCAACAGGGTATTGGCGCTGGCTACACCTTC; CDR3aa: CASSQQGIGAGYTF
d_gene: .; abundance: few; v_gene: TRBV12-3/TRBV12-4; j_gene: TRBJ2-7; CDR3nt: TGTGCCAGCAGTTCCCGGGGGAGCTCCTACGAGCAGTACTTC; CDR3aa: CASSSRGSSYEQYF
d_gene: .; abundance: .; v_gene: TRBV6-1; j_gene: TRBJ1-4; CDR3nt: TGTGCCAGCAGTGAAGCGCTTCGACAGAGCGGTGAAAAACTGTTTTTT; CDR3aa: CASSEALRQSGEKLFF
d_gene: .; abundance: .; v_gene: TRBV29-1; j_gene: TRBJ2-6; CDR3nt: TGCAGCGTTCTACCGTCGGCTGGGGCCAACGTCCTGACTTTC; CDR3aa: CSVLPSAGANVLTF
d_gene: .; abundance: few; v_gene: TRBV29-1; j_gene: TRBJ2-7; CDR3nt: TGCAGCGTAACGAGCGGTTCCTACGAGCAGTACTTC; CDR3aa: CSVTSGSYEQYF
d_gene: TRBD2; abundance: few; v_gene: TRBV11-1; j_gene: TRBJ2-6; CDR3nt: TGTGCCAGCAGCTCTCACCCCATTTTGGCGGGAGGAAGCTCTGGGGCCAACGTCCTGACTTTC; CDR3aa: CASSSHPILAGGSSGANVLTF
d_gene: TRBD2; abundance: .; v_gene: TRBV5-1; j_gene: TRBJ2-5; CDR3nt: TGCGCCAGCAGCTTGGGGGGACTAGCGGATGCCGCAAAGACCCAGTACTTC; CDR3aa: CASSLGGLADAAKTQYF
d_gene: TRBD2; abundance: .; v_gene: TRBV7-3; j_gene: TRBJ2-1; CDR3nt: TGTGCCAGCAGCCTTGGGTGGGGACTAGCGGGGGGAGACCAGTTCTTC; CDR3aa: CASSLGWGLAGGDQFF
d_gene: .; abundance: few; v_gene: TRBV12-3/TRBV12-4; j_gene: TRBJ2-1; CDR3nt: TGTGCCAGCAGTACTCCGGGACTGGAATACAATGAGCAGTTCTTC; CDR3aa: CASSTPGLEYNEQFF
d_gene: .; abundance: few; v_gene: TRBV7-2; j_gene: TRBJ2-4; CDR3nt: TGTGCCAGCAGCCCCCGAGAGGGCGTAAACATTCGGTACTTC; CDR3aa: CASSPREGVNIRYF
d_gene: TRBD2; abundance: .; v_gene: TRBV27; j_gene: TRBJ2-5; CDR3nt: TGTGCCAGCAGTAGCCGACTAGCACGATGGTTCTTC; CDR3aa: CASSSRLARWFF
d_gene: TRBD1; abundance: few; v_gene: TRBV5-1; j_gene: TRBJ2-1; CDR3nt: TGCGCCAGCAAGTACAGGGGAGAAGATGAGCAGTTCTTC; CDR3aa: CASKYRGEDEQFF